This entry lists 10 T cell receptor beta chains sequenced from one sample in a study of blood T cells in healthy people across ages. A second PCR of about 7 to 11 cycles used a sample-barcoded 5' primer and a J-beta primer mix. TCRdb re-derived calls from the 5' RACE reads in MiXCR, one entry per CDR3 protein. The data show about 680,000 distinct CDR3 sequences, 49% seen once. What was sequenced was blood. These receptors all come from a woman aged 55-75 years in good health.

The V gene is TRBV6-6, the J gene TRBJ1-1; D gene ambiguous. V was cut by 6 bases and J by 4 bases, with 15 bases left in between. The CDR3 is 14 residues long. Germline V CDR1 and CDR2: MNHNY, SVGAGI (reference sequence). The CDR3: CASRPTLVGTEAFF. The CDR3 coding sequence is TGTGCCAGCAGGCCGACACTTGTGGGCACTGAAGCTTTCTTT.

This rearrangement joins TRBV7-2 to TRBJ2-7; TRBD2 aligns across 9 bases. This CDR3 is built from 15 residues. The V gene's germline CDR1 is SGHTA and CDR2 FQGNSA. V trimming: 1 base; J trimming: 7 bases; junction bases outside the gene matches: 8. The CDR3 sequence: CASSLGGTSSKEQYF. Here the CDR3 DNA reads TGTGCCAGCAGCTTAGGCGGGACTAGCAGTAAGGAGCAGTACTTC.

The J gene is TRBJ1-4, the V gene TRBV11-2; no firm D call. V was cut by 0 bases and J by 5 bases, with 10 bases left in between. Germline assignment: CDR1 SGHAT and CDR2 FQNNGV. The CDR3 is made up of 15 amino acids. CDR3: CASSLEGRTNEKLFF. Here the CDR3 DNA reads TGTGCCAGCAGCTTAGAAGGGAGGACGAATGAAAAACTGTTTTTT. The whole variable domain, filled in from reference TRBV11-2 and TRBJ1-4, reads EAGVAQSPRYKIIEKRQSVAFWCNPISGHATLYWYQQILGQGPKLLIQFQNNGVVDDSQLPKDRFSAERLKGVDSTLKIQPAKLEDSAVYLCASSLEGRTNEKLFFGSGTQLSVL.

There are a few counts of this clonotype. The chain employs TRBV4-3 and TRBJ1-2, with TRBD1 matching over 7 bases. V shed 4 bases and J 1 base; nucleotides not matched to a gene: 9. There are 16 residues in the CDR3. CDR1 and CDR2 (germline): LGHNA, YSLEER. The CDR3 DNA reads as TGCGCCAGCAGCCGCGGCCCCGGGGACAGTAACTATGGCTACACCTTC. This codes for CASSRGPGDSNYGYTF.

Comments on this clonotype: A much larger clone differs by one base, so this may be a read error. The J gene is TRBJ2-5, the V gene TRBV20-1; tentatively, D is TRBD2 (7 bases). The CDR3 contains 16 residues. Germline lookup yields CDR1 DFQATT and CDR2 SNEGSKA (reference sequence). V lost 0 bases to trimming and J lost 2 bases, with 16 bases between them. CDR3 residues: CSARDPKGGGQETQYF. The DNA for the CDR3 is TGCAGTGCTAGAGATCCCAAGGGGGGGGGTCAAGAGACCCAGTACTTC.

V is TRBV15 and J is TRBJ1-2, with unresolved D. Trimming left V 0 bases short and J 7 bases short, with 6 bases between. Germline values: CDR1 LNHNV, CDR2 YYDKDF (reference sequence). The CDR3 has 12 residues. In DNA, the CDR3 is TGTGCCACCAGCAGAGATCTTAGTGGCTACACCTTC. This encodes CATSRDLSGYTF.

This clonotype has just one count. This chain links TRBV6-1 with TRBJ2-3; 7 bases are a match to TRBD2. Germline CDR1 is MNHNS and CDR2 is SASEGT. The CDR3 spans 17 residues. V dropped 3 bases and J dropped 1; count of bases not matched to a gene: 10. The CDR3 DNA sequence: TGTGCCAGCAGTGACCAACCCGCGGGAGCGGGCACAGATACGCAGTATTTT. It specifies CASSDQPAGAGTDTQYF.

The CDR3 nucleotides read TGTGCCAGCAGGTCAACAGGGTACTCCTACGAGCAGTACTTC. Translated, it gives CASRSTGYSYEQYF. V gene TRBV6-5 combines with J gene TRBJ2-7; possibly TRBD1 for D (6 bases). The CDR3 loop spans 14 amino acids. The germline gives CDR1 MNHEY, CDR2 SVGAGI. Trimming took off 6 bases at V and 0 bases at J, with 12 bases between the two ends.

The chain joins TRBV28 to TRBJ2-7; D remains unclear. Germline V lookup: CDR1 MDHEN, CDR2 SYDVKM. The CDR3 totals 16 residues. V shed 5 bases and J shed 4 bases, with 21 bases lying between them. The CDR3 reads CASSTPIWQVRYEQYF. The CDR3 nucleotides read TGTGCCAGCAGTACCCCCATTTGGCAGGTTAGGTACGAGCAGTACTTC.

In this sample, this clonotype turned up a few times. The chain uses TRBV2 and TRBJ1-5; a possible D gene is TRBD1 (6 bases). CDR1 and CDR2 from the germline V gene are SNHLY and FYNNEI. This CDR3 region has 13 residues. Trimming left V 8 bases short and J 1 base short, with 9 bases between. The CDR3 spells CASQGQSNQPQHF. The CDR3 DNA reads as TGTGCCAGCCAGGGACAAAGCAATCAGCCCCAGCATTTT.